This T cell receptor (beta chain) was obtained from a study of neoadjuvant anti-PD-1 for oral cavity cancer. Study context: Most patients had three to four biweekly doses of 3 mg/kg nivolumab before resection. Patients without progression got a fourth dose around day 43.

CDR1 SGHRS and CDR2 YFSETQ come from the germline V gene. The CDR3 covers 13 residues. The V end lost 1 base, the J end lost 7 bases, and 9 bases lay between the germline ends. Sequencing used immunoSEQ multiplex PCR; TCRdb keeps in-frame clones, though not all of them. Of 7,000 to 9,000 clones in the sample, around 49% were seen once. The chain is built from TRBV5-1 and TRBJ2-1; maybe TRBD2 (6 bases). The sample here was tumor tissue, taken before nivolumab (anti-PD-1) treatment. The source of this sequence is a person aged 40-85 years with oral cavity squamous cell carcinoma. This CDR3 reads CASSLFGGNEQFF. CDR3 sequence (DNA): TGCGCCAGCAGCTTGTTTGGGGGGAATGAGCAGTTCTTC.